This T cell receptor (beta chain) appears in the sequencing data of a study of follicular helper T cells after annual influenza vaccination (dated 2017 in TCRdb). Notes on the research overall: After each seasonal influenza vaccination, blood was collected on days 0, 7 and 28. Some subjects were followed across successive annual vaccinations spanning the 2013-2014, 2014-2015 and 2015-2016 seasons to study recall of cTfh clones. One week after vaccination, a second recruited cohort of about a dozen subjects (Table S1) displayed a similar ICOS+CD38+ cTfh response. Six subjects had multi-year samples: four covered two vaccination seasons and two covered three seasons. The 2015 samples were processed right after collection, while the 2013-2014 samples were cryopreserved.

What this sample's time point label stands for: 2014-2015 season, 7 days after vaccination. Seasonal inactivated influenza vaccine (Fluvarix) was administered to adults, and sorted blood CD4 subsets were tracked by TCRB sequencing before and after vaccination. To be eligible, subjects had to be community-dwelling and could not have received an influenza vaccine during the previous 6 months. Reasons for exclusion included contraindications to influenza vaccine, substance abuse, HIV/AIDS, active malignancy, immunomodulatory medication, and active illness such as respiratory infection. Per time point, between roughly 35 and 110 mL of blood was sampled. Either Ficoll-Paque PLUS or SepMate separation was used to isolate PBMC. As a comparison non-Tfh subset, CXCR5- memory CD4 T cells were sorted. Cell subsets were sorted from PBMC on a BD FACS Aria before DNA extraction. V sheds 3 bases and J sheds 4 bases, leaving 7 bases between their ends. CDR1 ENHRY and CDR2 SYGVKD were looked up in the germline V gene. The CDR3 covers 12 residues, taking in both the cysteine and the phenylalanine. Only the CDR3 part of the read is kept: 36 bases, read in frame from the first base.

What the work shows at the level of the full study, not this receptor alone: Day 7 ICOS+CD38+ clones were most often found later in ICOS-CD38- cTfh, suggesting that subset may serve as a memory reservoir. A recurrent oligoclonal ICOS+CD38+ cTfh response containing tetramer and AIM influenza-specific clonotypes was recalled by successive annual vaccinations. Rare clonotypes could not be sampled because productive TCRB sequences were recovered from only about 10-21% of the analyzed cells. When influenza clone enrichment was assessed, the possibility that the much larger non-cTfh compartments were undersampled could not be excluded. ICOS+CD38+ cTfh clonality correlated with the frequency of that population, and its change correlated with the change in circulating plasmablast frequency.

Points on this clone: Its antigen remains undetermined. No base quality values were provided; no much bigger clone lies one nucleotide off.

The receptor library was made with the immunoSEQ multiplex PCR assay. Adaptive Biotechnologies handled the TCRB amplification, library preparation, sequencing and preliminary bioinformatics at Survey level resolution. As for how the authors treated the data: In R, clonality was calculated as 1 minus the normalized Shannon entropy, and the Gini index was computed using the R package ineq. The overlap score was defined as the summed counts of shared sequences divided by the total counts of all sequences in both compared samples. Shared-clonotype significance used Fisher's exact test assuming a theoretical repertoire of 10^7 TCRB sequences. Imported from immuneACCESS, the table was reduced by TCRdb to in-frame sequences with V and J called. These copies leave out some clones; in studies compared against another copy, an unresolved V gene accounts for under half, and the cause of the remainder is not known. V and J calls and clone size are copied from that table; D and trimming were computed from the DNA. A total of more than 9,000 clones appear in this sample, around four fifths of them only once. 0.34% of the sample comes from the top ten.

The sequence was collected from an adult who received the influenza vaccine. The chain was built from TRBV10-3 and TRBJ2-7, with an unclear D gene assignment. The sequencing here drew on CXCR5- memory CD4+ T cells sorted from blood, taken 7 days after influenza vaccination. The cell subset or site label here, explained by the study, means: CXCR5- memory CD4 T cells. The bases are TGTGCCATCAGTGAACAAGCATACGAGCAGTACTTC. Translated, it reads CAISEQAYEQYF.